One TCR beta chain is described in this entry. The data belong to a study of cytomegalovirus exposure and HLA in healthy donors. It was with 60 Vbeta and 13 Jbeta primers that the PCR ran. The table came from immunoSEQ multiplex PCR; TCRdb's copy has only in-frame clones and leaves some out. The sample yields over 200,000 clones, just under 85% seen once. Per the germline V gene, CDR1 is MNHNS and CDR2 is SASEGT. The CDR3 loop spans 13 amino acids. V gave up 4 bases and J gave up 6 bases, with 12 bases separating them. The TCR originated in a woman aged 40 to 49 in good health and CMV-seronegative. Sequencing was performed on PBMCs. V and J are TRBV6-1 and TRBJ1-1, with D unclear. The CDR3 DNA is TGTGCCAGCAGTGTCGACACGGGAGCTGAAGCTTTCTTT. Protein sequence: CASSVDTGAEAFF.